This passage covers 9 T cell receptor beta chains from one sample sequenced in a study of a mutant IDH1 vaccine in newly diagnosed glioma. Here immunoSEQ multiplex PCR was the method, and the copy in TCRdb shows in-frame clones only, minus some. The data show approximately 100,000 clones, roughly 89% seen once. The sample's time point: baseline, week 1 (first vaccination visit). Described treatment: pre-vaccination baseline after standard-of-care therapy. This sample comprised PBMCs, obtained from a glioma patient treated with radiotherapy, temozolomide or both. These receptors were taken from a woman between 45 and 60 years old with glioma.

The V and J genes are TRBV7-9 and TRBJ1-1; D gene ambiguous. Germline lookup yields CDR1 SEHNR and CDR2 FQNEAQ (reference sequence). V lost 2 bases, J lost 1 base, and 8 bases lay in between. The CDR3 consists of 14 residues. The chain's CDR3 is CASSLLAENTEAFF. The CDR3 nucleotides are TGTGCCAGCAGCTTACTAGCGGAGAACACTGAAGCTTTCTTT.

This chain joins TRBV30 and TRBJ1-2; weak D call: TRBD1 (5 bases). The CDR3 is 12 amino acids. Deletions cut 2 bases from V and 5 bases from J, with 9 bases between. Germline V gene data show CDR1 as GTSNPN and CDR2 as SVGIG (reference sequence). The CDR3 reads CAWSRGLYGYTF. CDR3 nucleotide sequence: TGTGCCTGGAGTAGGGGACTGTATGGCTACACCTTC.

The genes are TRBV28 and TRBJ1-1; 10 bases line up with TRBD1. V lost 4 bases to trimming and J lost 6 bases; unmatched junction nucleotides: 5. Per the germline V gene, CDR1 is MDHEN and CDR2 is SYDVKM. CDR3 length equals 14 residues. The CDR3 loop reads CASSSWDRGSEAFF. The DNA of the CDR3 is TGTGCCAGCAGTTCCTGGGACAGGGGATCTGAAGCTTTCTTT.

The rearrangement joins TRBV7-3 to TRBJ1-4, with D hard to call. Germline V gives CDR1 SGHTA, CDR2 FQGTGA. V gave up 5 bases and J gave up 2 bases, with 9 bases separating them. The CDR3 runs 14 residues. In DNA form, the CDR3 reads TGTGCCAGCAGCCCTCATAGGACTAATGAAAAACTGTTTTTT. Translation: CASSPHRTNEKLFF. The full variable domain, rest sourced from reference TRBV7-3 and TRBJ1-4, is GAGVSQTPSNKVTEKGKYVELRCDPISGHTALYWYRQSLGQGPEFLIYFQGTGAADDSGLPNDRFFAVRPEGSVSTLKIQRTERGDSAVYLCASSPHRTNEKLFFGSGTQLSVL.

The chain links TRBV2 to TRBJ2-4; D is perhaps TRBD1 or TRBD2 (5 bases each). V lost 6 bases and J 0 bases, leaving 15 bases between the germline ends. In germline, CDR1 is SNHLY, CDR2 FYNNEI. This CDR3 has 16 residues. The CDR3 spells CASSPTGGLAKNIQYF. The CDR3 nucleotides are TGTGCCAGCAGCCCCACAGGCGGGCTAGCCAAAAACATTCAGTACTTC.

V usage is TRBV6-6 and J usage is TRBJ2-7; no definite D call. In germline, CDR1 is MNHNY, CDR2 SVGAGI (reference sequence). Trimming took 5 bases from V and 5 from J, leaving 10 bases between them. CDR3 length: 12 amino acids. CDR3 sequence (DNA): TGTGCCAGCAGTCTAAACCGGGACGAGCAGTACTTC. It is translated as CASSLNRDEQYF.

The V call is TRBV19, the J call TRBJ2-1; the match to TRBD2 covers 7 bases. Germline trimming cut 3 bases from V and 4 bases from J; bases unmatched to any gene: 3. CDR3 length equals 14 residues. Germline V lookup: CDR1 LNHDA, CDR2 SQIVND (reference sequence). CDR3 DNA: TGTGCCAGTAGTATGGGGGAGGGTTACAATGAGCAGTTCTTC. Its protein is CASSMGEGYNEQFF. The variable domain in full, with the rest retrieved from reference TRBV19 and TRBJ2-1, is DGGITQSPKYLFRKEGQNVTLSCEQNLNHDAMYWYRQDPGQGLRLIYYSQIVNDFQKGDIAEGYSVSREKKESFPLTVTSAQKNPTAFYLCASSMGEGYNEQFFGPGTRLTVL.

CDR3 region: CASSFGAGADEQFF. The CDR3 DNA reads as TGTGCCAGCAGTTTCGGAGCGGGAGCGGATGAGCAGTTCTTC. The chain is built from TRBV6-5 and TRBJ2-1; 8 bases match TRBD2. Germline CDR1 is MNHEY and CDR2 is SVGAGI. Trimming took 4 bases from V and 8 from J; bases not matched to a gene: 7. This CDR3 region has 14 residues.

The V and J genes are TRBV6-6 and TRBJ2-7; D might be TRBD2 (6 bases). Looked up from germline, CDR1 is MNHNY and CDR2 is SVGAGI (reference sequence). The CDR3 has 12 residues. Trimming removed 10 bases at V and 5 bases at J, with 15 bases between. CDR3 amino acids: CATRGIGHEQYF. The CDR3 coding sequence is TGTGCCACCCGGGGGATCGGCCACGAGCAGTACTTC.